This is a list of T cell receptor beta chains from one sample in a study of blood T cell repertoires in COVID-19. Clones were read by immunoSEQ multiplex PCR, and TCRdb kept only the in-frame ones, dropping some. The repertoire has tens of thousands of clones, less than 90% of them found once; the top ten carry almost 4.5%. The sequenced material came from peripheral blood. The receptors stem from a middle-aged man with active COVID-19. Each CDR3 is given with its conserved first and last residue.

V: TRBV7-9
J: TRBJ1-3
CDR3: CASSFEGNSGNTIYF

V: TRBV7-9
J: TRBJ2-5
CDR3: CASSPHFQQGIRETQYF

V: TRBV19
J: TRBJ2-7
CDR3: CASSILGGSYEQYF

V: TRBV2
J: TRBJ2-7
CDR3: CASNPPGQGTGQYF

V: TRBV11-3
J: TRBJ2-7
CDR3: CASRDSSYEQYF

V: TRBV6-6
J: TRBJ1-1
CDR3: CASSFQDTEAFF

V: TRBV10-2
J: TRBJ2-5
CDR3: CASSEKTSGRQETQYF

V: TRBV10-3
J: TRBJ2-5
CDR3: CAIRDYLQETQYF

V: TRBV21-1
J: TRBJ1-1
CDR3: CASSKWGVGTEAFF

V: TRBV28
J: TRBJ1-3
CDR3: CASSLGGNSGNTIYF

V: TRBV18
J: TRBJ1-1
CDR3: CASSPRTATEAFF

V: TRBV6-5
J: TRBJ1-2
CDR3: CASSPDRFYGYTF

V: TRBV4-1
J: TRBJ2-7
CDR3: CASSRTSGAVYEQYF

V: TRBV28
J: TRBJ2-7
CDR3: CASSRMGQLYEQYF

V: TRBV11-2
J: TRBJ1-2
CDR3: CASSLGGSNYGYTF

V: TRBV19
J: TRBJ2-7
CDR3: CASNYRPGAYEQYF

V: TRBV7-2
J: TRBJ2-2
CDR3: CASSLTAGSNTGELFF

V: TRBV6-5
J: TRBJ2-1
CDR3: CASNPTDYNEQFF

V: TRBV5-1
J: TRBJ1-2
CDR3: CASSGSTGKGGYTF

V: TRBV11-1
J: TRBJ2-5
CDR3: CASSLRRQGETQYF

V: TRBV6-6
J: TRBJ2-7
CDR3: CASSYQRVWAYEQYF

V: TRBV7-2
J: TRBJ2-7
CDR3: CASSPWRGVEQYF

V: TRBV5-1
J: TRBJ1-1
CDR3: CASSLGLSGTEAFF

V: TRBV9
J: TRBJ2-3
CDR3: CASTETGGGTDTQYF

V: TRBV11-2
J: TRBJ2-1
CDR3: CASSHGNYNEQFF

V: TRBV5-6
J: TRBJ2-1
CDR3: CASSLTGLTGDEQFF

V: TRBV7-2
J: TRBJ1-5
CDR3: CASSRTGANNQPQHF

V: TRBV5-1
J: TRBJ2-2
CDR3: CASSLAAQWTGELFF

V: TRBV24-1
J: TRBJ2-3
CDR3: CATSDSRDFTDTQYF

V: TRBV7-2
J: TRBJ2-7
CDR3: CASSLRTSGVYEQYF

V: TRBV28
J: TRBJ2-7
CDR3: CASSFDVTGTNHLSYEQYF

V: TRBV5-1
J: TRBJ2-3
CDR3: CASSLGGSGPTDTQYF

V: TRBV18
J: TRBJ2-2
CDR3: CASLPTGTGELFF

V: TRBV18
J: TRBJ2-2
CDR3: CASSTDRVNTGELFF

V: TRBV3-1/TRBV3-2
J: TRBJ1-6
CDR3: CATQGSLHF

V: TRBV11-2
J: TRBJ1-1
CDR3: CASSPTVTNTEAFF

V: TRBV28
J: TRBJ1-2
CDR3: CATDSAKRGYTF

V: TRBV19
J: TRBJ2-7
CDR3: CASSPGTTLFEQYF